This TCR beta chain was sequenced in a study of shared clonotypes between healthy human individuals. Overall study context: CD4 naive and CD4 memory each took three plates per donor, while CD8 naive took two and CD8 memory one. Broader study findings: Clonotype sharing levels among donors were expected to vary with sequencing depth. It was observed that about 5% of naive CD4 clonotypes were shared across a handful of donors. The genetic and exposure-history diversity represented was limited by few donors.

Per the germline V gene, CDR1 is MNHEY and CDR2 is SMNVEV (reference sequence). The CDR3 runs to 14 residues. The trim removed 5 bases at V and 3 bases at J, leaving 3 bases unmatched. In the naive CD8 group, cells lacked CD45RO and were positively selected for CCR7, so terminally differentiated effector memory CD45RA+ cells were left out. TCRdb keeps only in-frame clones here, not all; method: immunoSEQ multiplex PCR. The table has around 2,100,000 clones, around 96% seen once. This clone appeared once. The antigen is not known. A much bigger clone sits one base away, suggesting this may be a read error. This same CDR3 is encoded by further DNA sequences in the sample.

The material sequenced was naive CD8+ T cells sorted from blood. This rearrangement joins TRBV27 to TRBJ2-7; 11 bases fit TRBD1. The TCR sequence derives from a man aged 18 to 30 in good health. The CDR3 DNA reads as TGTGCCAGCAGTACCGGGACAGGGGGCTACGAGCAGTACTTC. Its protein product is CASSTGTGGYEQYF.